This T cell receptor beta chain was captured in a study of CD8+ T cells in alopecia areata. Study information: The drug, oral tofacitinib, was given to treated patients at 5 to 10 mg twice daily. Patients in the study were on tofacitinib for 6 to 18 months, then off it for 6 months. By percentage of affected scalp area, the severity of treated patients was scored.

Following extraction, RNA underwent reverse transcription to cDNA, which served as the sequencing template. TCRdb's table, derived via immunoSEQ multiplex PCR, lists solely in-frame clones and lacks some. The table has around 190,000 clones, more than 50% seen once. A word on this clone: Its antigen is still unknown.

Points from the study as a whole: Persistence during tofacitinib was seen for many expanded lesional clones in scalp and blood.

This sample's treatment: oral pan-JAK inhibitor, 5-10 mg twice daily. The receptor was isolated from a human donor with alopecia areata. The sample was CD4+ T cells sorted from blood, taken at week 24, from a patient treated with tofacitinib.

The CDR3 sequence is CASSQEFGALYGYTF. Written as DNA, the CDR3 is TGTGCCAGCAGCCAAGAATTCGGGGCCCTCTATGGCTACACCTTC. This chain connects TRBV14 to TRBJ1-2, with a weak D call TRBD1 (5 bases). The ends were cut back, 0 bases at V and 4 bases at J, with 12 bases in the middle. Per germline, CDR1 SGHDN and CDR2 FVKESK. The CDR3 runs 15 residues.